This is a list of T cell receptor beta chains from one sample in a study of yellow fever vaccine responses in identical twins. TCRdb redid the calling of the RT-PCR reads with MiXCR, one entry per CDR3 protein. The sample records 4,200 or so distinct CDR3 sequences, about 76% being singletons. Sequencing was performed on T cells from blood (PBMCs), unsorted or a sorted subset (not recorded which), taken before or after yellow fever vaccination (not recorded which). These receptors were obtained from a woman between 18 and 30 years old who received the yellow fever vaccine. Each CDR3 is given with its conserved first and last residue.

j_gene	v_gene	CDR3aa
TRBJ2-7	TRBV11-3	CASSSRTGDYEQYF
TRBJ2-5	TRBV4-1	CASSHNGETQYF
TRBJ2-7	TRBV10-3	CAISESGGGAYEQYF
TRBJ2-7	TRBV20-1	CSASAAVPYEQYF
TRBJ2-1	TRBV29-1	CSVDKGWTYNEQFF
TRBJ2-5	TRBV29-1	CSGQENQETQYF
TRBJ2-3	TRBV11-2	CASSLLLDTQYF
TRBJ2-3	TRBV20-1	CSATLPTTDTQYF
TRBJ2-7	TRBV20-1	CSASEGAGGPSTYEQYF
TRBJ1-3	TRBV11-1	CASSFPPSQNTIYF
TRBJ1-5	TRBV15	CATSLEFAGDSNQPQHF
TRBJ2-2	TRBV5-1	CGSSGRNTGELFF
TRBJ2-7	TRBV13	CASSRDYEQYF
TRBJ1-1	TRBV13	CASSSGQSNEAFF
TRBJ2-5	TRBV7-7	CASSLAGTQETQYF
TRBJ2-1	TRBV11-3	CASSLGQGTYNEQFF
TRBJ2-7	TRBV4-1	CASSQTDRGPSYEQYF
TRBJ2-5	TRBV7-9	CASSPGVEETQYF
TRBJ2-7	TRBV20-1	CSARDEGDGTYEQYF
TRBJ2-7	TRBV20-1	CSARANFYYEQYF
TRBJ2-6	TRBV15	CATSRDKSGANVLTF
TRBJ2-7	TRBV28	CASSFQPGTSYEQYF
TRBJ2-2	TRBV11-3	CASSSLGELFF
TRBJ1-1	TRBV6-1	CASSVGVGVEAFF
TRBJ1-1	TRBV6-1	CASIQPTEAFF
TRBJ1-2	TRBV11-1	CASSRVVQGSSYGYTF
TRBJ1-2	TRBV4-3	CASSQEVVANYGYTF
TRBJ2-1	TRBV20-1	CSAVTSGPRLGEQFF
TRBJ2-1	TRBV10-3	CAISESMPSGGVGEQFF
TRBJ2-7	TRBV29-1	CSVDQGPSYEQYF
TRBJ2-1	TRBV11-1	CASSFLQYNEQFF
TRBJ2-2	TRBV6-5	CASSYYSTNTGELFF
TRBJ2-1	TRBV15	CAIDGSYNEQFF
TRBJ1-2	TRBV12-5	CASGPTQGSYGYTF
TRBJ2-2	TRBV11-1	CASSFRGSGELFF
TRBJ2-3	TRBV2	CASSATTDTQYF
TRBJ2-1	TRBV7-4	CASSLGLAGDLSYNEQFF
TRBJ2-7	TRBV15	CATSNGAAYEQYF
TRBJ2-1	TRBV18	CASSPSTDADYNEQFF
TRBJ2-7	TRBV15	CATSRGDRGPPYEQYF
TRBJ2-7	TRBV11-3	CASSFRASGNYEQYF
TRBJ2-7	TRBV4-2	CASSHPVSYEQYF
TRBJ2-7	TRBV15	CATSRDLTVSYEQYF
TRBJ2-7	TRBV11-1	CASSTDRLSYEQYF
TRBJ1-1	TRBV20-1	CSASSGETEAFF
TRBJ1-2	TRBV4-3	CASSQDSGGSYGYTF
TRBJ1-5	TRBV4-3	CASSQTWGQGNQPQHF
TRBJ2-1	TRBV30	CAWSLARGDEQFF
TRBJ1-2	TRBV28	CASSFGINYGYTF
TRBJ1-2	TRBV6-1	CASSQDTGSANYGYTF
TRBJ2-3	TRBV7-6	CASSLDLGQGTSTDTQYF
TRBJ2-6	TRBV4-1	CASSQAEGSGANVLTF
TRBJ2-5	TRBV13	CASTERGLARQETQYF
TRBJ1-4	TRBV7-2	CASSKNRVEKLFF
TRBJ2-7	TRBV11-1	CASSLGGGLLYEQYF